What follows are 13 T cell receptor beta chains derived from one specimen sequenced in a study of blood T cell repertoires in COVID-19 (TCRdb year 2020). Library preparation used the immunoSEQ multiplex PCR assay. The immuneACCESS repertoire file appears here via TCRdb, limited to in-frame rearrangements. These files lack a portion of the clones; in checked studies, under half of the deficit traces to unresolved V genes, and the cause of the others is not known. This sample comprises 250,000 to 350,000 clones, 80% to 95% of them detected only once. The ten largest clones take up 6% to 7% of the sample. What was sequenced was peripheral blood. Source of these receptors: a woman aged 25 to 39 with COVID-19, enrolled during active disease.

The chain links TRBV5-6 to TRBJ2-7; 8 bases map to TRBD1. Trimming at V came to 4 bases and at J to 4 bases, leaving 10 bases not matched to a gene. This CDR3 contains 15 residues. Germline loops: CDR1 SGHDT, CDR2 YYEEEE. CDR3 DNA sequence: TGTGCCAGCAGCCCCGACAGGGGAGGTATGTACGAGCAGTACTTC. It is translated as CASSPDRGGMYEQYF.

This chain uses TRBV30 with TRBJ1-1; TRBD1 aligns across 10 bases. Germline assignment: CDR1 GTSNPN and CDR2 SVGIG (reference sequence). The CDR3 totals 14 residues. V lost 2 bases, J lost 3 bases, and 3 bases stayed unmatched. In DNA form, the CDR3 reads TGTGCCTGGAGTACCGGGACAGGGGACACTGAAGCTTTCTTT. Protein product: CAWSTGTGDTEAFF. Combining the CDR3 with reference TRBV30 and TRBJ1-1 gives the whole variable domain SQTIHQWPATLVQPVGSPLSLECTVEGTSNPNLYWYRQAAGRGLQLLFYSVGIGQISSEVPQNLSASRPQDRQFILSSKKLLLSDSGFYLCAWSTGTGDTEAFFGQGTRLTVV.

The chain recombines TRBV3-1 (or the pseudogene TRBV3-2) with TRBJ1-4; TRBD1 aligns across 10 bases. Trimming removed 4 bases from V and 0 bases from J; junction bases left unmatched: 5. The CDR3 spans 17 residues. Germline V lookup: CDR1 LGHDT, CDR2 YNNKEL (reference sequence). The CDR3 spells CASSPPTGGPTNEKLFF. CDR3 sequence (DNA): TGTGCCAGCAGCCCCCCGACAGGGGGCCCAACTAATGAAAAACTGTTTTTT.

This sequence joins TRBV7-4 and TRBJ1-4; D ambiguous. The germline V and J ends were trimmed by 1 base and 8 bases, with 11 bases remaining between them. Looked up from germline, CDR1 is SGHVT and CDR2 is SQSDAQ. The CDR3 runs 14 residues. The CDR3 DNA reads as TGTGCCAGCAGCTTAGACGCCACTCGGGAAAAACTGTTTTTT. Translated, it gives CASSLDATREKLFF.

This clone was detected once. V and J are TRBV6-2 or TRBV6-3 and TRBJ2-1; D perhaps matches TRBD2 (7 bases). Germline lookup yields CDR1 MNHEY and CDR2 SVGEGT. V was clipped by 5 bases and J by 0 bases, with 17 bases between them. The CDR3 spans 17 residues. CDR3 sequence (DNA): TGTGCCAGCAGTCCCAGCTGGGGGGGGCCCTCCTACAATGAGCAGTTCTTC. Its translation is CASSPSWGGPSYNEQFF.

The CDR3 DNA reads TGTGCCAGCAGCCGTACGCGGCCCTCTGGGGCCAACGTCCTGACTTTC. This translates into CASSRTRPSGANVLTF. This rearrangement joins TRBV7-9 to TRBJ2-6, with no clear D. The CDR3 is 16 residues long. V lost 5 bases, J lost 0 bases, and 11 bases lay in between. Germline CDR1 reads SEHNR; CDR2 reads FQNEAQ (reference sequence).

This clone was detected a few times. The chain employs TRBV19 and TRBJ2-1, with D possibly being TRBD1 (6 bases). Germline V CDR1 and CDR2: LNHDA, SQIVND (reference sequence). The CDR3 is 14 amino acids. The ends were cut back, 7 bases at V and 0 bases at J, with 10 bases in the middle. DNA of the CDR3: TGTGCCAGTACCAGGGGCAGCTCCTACAATGAGCAGTTCTTC. Translating gives CASTRGSSYNEQFF. The whole variable domain, remainder taken from reference TRBV19 and TRBJ2-1, is DGGITQSPKYLFRKEGQNVTLSCEQNLNHDAMYWYRQDPGQGLRLIYYSQIVNDFQKGDIAEGYSVSREKKESFPLTVTSAQKNPTAFYLCASTRGSSYNEQFFGPGTRLTVL.

The V and J genes are TRBV28 and TRBJ1-6; a weak D match, TRBD1 (6 bases). Germline CDR1 reads MDHEN; CDR2 reads SYDVKM. The V end lost 5 bases, the J end lost 7 bases, and 12 bases lay between the germline ends. The CDR3 has 14 residues. CDR3 nucleotide sequence: TGTGCCAGCAGTCCGGACAGTTTGAATTCACCCCTCCACTTT. This gives the protein CASSPDSLNSPLHF.

The rearrangement links TRBV25-1 to TRBJ1-6, with 9 bases aligning to TRBD1. CDR3 size: 15 residues. The junction had 5 bases not matched to a gene; V was cut back by 6 bases and J by 5 bases. Germline CDR1 reads MGHDK; CDR2 reads SYGVNS. The CDR3 DNA follows: TGTGCCAGCAGCCGCGGGGACAGGGATAATTCACCCCTCCACTTT. Amino acids: CASSRGDRDNSPLHF.

The chain employs TRBV11-2 and TRBJ2-5; 7 positions agree with TRBD1. Trimming at V came to 5 bases and at J to 0 bases, leaving 3 bases not matched to a gene. The germline CDR1 and CDR2 sequences are SGHAT and FQNNGV. The length of the CDR3 is 14 residues. The CDR3 here is CASSRQGHQETQYF. Written as DNA, the CDR3 is TGTGCCAGCAGCCGACAGGGCCACCAAGAGACCCAGTACTTC.

The chain uses TRBV6-1 and TRBJ1-2; maybe TRBD1 (6 bases). Looked up from germline, CDR1 is MNHNS and CDR2 is SASEGT. Trimming stripped 3 bases from V and 8 bases from J, with 13 bases between. The CDR3 is 13 residues long. CDR3 sequence (DNA): TGTGCCAGCAGTGAGTACAGGGTTGGCGGCTACACCTTC. Encoded protein: CASSEYRVGGYTF.

The chain links TRBV7-2 to TRBJ2-7; D is undetermined. This CDR3 has 14 residues. CDR1 is SGHTA and CDR2 is FQGNSA in the germline V gene. The V end lost 5 bases, the J end lost 0 bases, and 11 bases lay between the germline ends. CDR3 protein: CASSAKRSSYEQYF. The CDR3 nucleotides are TGTGCCAGCAGCGCTAAGCGAAGCTCCTACGAGCAGTACTTC.

The V call is TRBV10-3, the J call TRBJ2-7, with TRBD2 matching 12 bases. Trimming removed 4 bases from V and 5 bases from J; junction bases left unmatched: 9. CDR1 is ENHRY and CDR2 is SYGVKD in the germline V gene. The CDR3 loop spans 16 amino acids. The chain's CDR3 is CAISGWTSGIRDEQYF. Here the CDR3 DNA reads TGTGCCATCAGTGGGTGGACTAGCGGGATTCGAGACGAGCAGTACTTC.